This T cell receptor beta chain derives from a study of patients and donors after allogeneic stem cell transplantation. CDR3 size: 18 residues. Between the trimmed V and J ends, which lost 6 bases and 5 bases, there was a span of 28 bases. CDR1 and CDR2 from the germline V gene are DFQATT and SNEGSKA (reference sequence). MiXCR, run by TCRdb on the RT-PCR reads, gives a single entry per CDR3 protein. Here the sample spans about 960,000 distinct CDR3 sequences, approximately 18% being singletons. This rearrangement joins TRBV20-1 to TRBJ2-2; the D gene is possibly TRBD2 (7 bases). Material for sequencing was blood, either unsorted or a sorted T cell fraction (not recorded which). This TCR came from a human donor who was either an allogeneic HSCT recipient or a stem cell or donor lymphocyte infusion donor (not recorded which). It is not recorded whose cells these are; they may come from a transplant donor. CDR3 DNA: TGCAGTGCCCCCTTTGGAGGGGGGGGACAATCCACGACCGGGGAGCTGTTTTTT. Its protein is CSAPFGGGGQSTTGELFF.